The T cell receptor beta chain under discussion was sequenced for a study of OX40 agonist ivuxolimab in advanced cancers. Study conclusions and caveats: The authors also found low normalized T-cell clonal expansion in some nonresponders.

CDR1 and CDR2 (germline): LNHDA, SQIVND (reference sequence). CDR3 length: 13 residues. Deletions cut 3 bases from V and 2 bases from J, with 7 bases between. Points on this clone: The target antigen is unknown.

Data came from immunoSEQ multiplex PCR; TCRdb stores just in-frame clones and leaves some out. The sample has about 35,000 clones; 70% to 85% are singletons. This sequence originates from an adult with an advanced solid tumor such as melanoma, head and neck, liver or kidney cancer. The material was CD4+ or CD8+ T cells sorted from blood, obtained in a trial of the OX40 agonist ivuxolimab. The chain has TRBV19 and TRBJ1-1; D is unclear. For the CDR3, the DNA is TGTGCCAGTAGTATGGGAGGCAACACTGAAGCTTTCTTT. This sequence encodes CASSMGGNTEAFF.